This record concerns one TCR beta chain sequence. It lacks a known antigen. No much larger clone exists at a distance of one base, and base qualities are not known. These data originate in a study of blood T cell repertoires in COVID-19 (dated by TCRdb to about 2020). About the investigation overall: Samples from collaborators originated in the United States, Italy and Spain and spanned both the acute and convalescent phases of COVID-19. The prospective study material was composed of cDNA or gDNA derived from T cells, B-cell-depleted T cells, or PBMCs. Subjects who had been exposed to COVID-19, were actively infected with it, or had recovered from it provided the deeply sampled blood TCRbeta repertoires that made up the dataset. A freely available public database, intended as a resource for researchers studying the immune response to SARS-CoV-2, is where the repertoires were released. The samples were drawn from the first 160 participants of the ongoing ImmuneRACE study and from 1,254 subjects provided by 6 global collaborators. Sample metadata almost always included a de-identified subject ID, COVID-19 status, age in years and sex. Where HLA class I and class II types were available, the types were taken from metadata supplied by the sample provider, not from assay-based typing.

Overall results and qualifications from the work: Clinical and demographic metadata were provided uncurated, with the amount varying by source and participant.

In the prospective study, participants were about 18 to 95 years old, resided in fewer than 25 geographic areas of the United States, and were enrolled through a virtual design. In the prospective study, cohorts were assigned on the basis of participant-reported clinical history obtained from a screening survey and a study questionnaire. In the prospective study, whole blood, serum and a nasopharyngeal or oropharyngeal swab were collected from each participant by mobile phlebotomists. Prospective study participants could optionally give additional blood draws and questionnaires over an approximately two-month period. Prospective study blood samples were shipped either frozen or at room temperature before DNA extraction. Counted from cysteine to phenylalanine, this CDR3 has 15 amino acids. Kept here is only the CDR3 DNA, which spans 45 bases and is read in frame from base 1. The germline ends are 14 bases apart after V is trimmed by 0 bases and J by 6 bases. Looking up the germline V gene yields CDR1 LGHNA and CDR2 YNFKEQ.

TCRbeta CDR3 regions were amplified from genomic DNA by means of the immunoSEQ Assay, a bias-controlled multiplex PCR. Under the source paper's analysis protocol: The number of nucleated cells in each sample was estimated from the amplification of reference gene primers within the assay. To quantify the absolute abundance of each unique TCRbeta CDR3 rearrangement, sequence reads were collapsed and filtered. For each sample, productive Simpson clonality was calculated by taking the square root of Simpson's diversity index across productive rearrangements. TCRdb took this table from immuneACCESS and kept in-frame rearrangements with V and J called. Such tables lack part of the clones; where checked against another copy, unresolved V genes explain under half of the gap, and the rest is unexplained. The DNA was the basis for D and trimming; V, J and clone size are from that table. This sample lists a few hundred thousand clones; about 91% were detected once. 9% to 12% of the sample lies in the top ten.

Sequencing was done on a sample of PBMCs or T cells enriched from blood (not recorded which). The chain was built from TRBV4-2 and TRBJ1-1, with TRBD1 perhaps the D gene, on 6 matching bases. This sequence was found in a man younger than 30 with acute COVID-19. The CDR3: CASSQDPTGTAEAFF. The DNA sequence is as follows: TGTGCCAGCAGCCAAGACCCCACAGGGACGGCTGAAGCTTTCTTT.